This T cell receptor (beta chain) appears in the sequencing data of a study of blood T cell repertoires in COVID-19. The overall study: Sites in the United States, Italy and Spain provided acute and convalescent COVID-19 samples. Nucleic acid was either cDNA or gDNA, and it came from T cells, B-cell-depleted T cells, or PBMCs.

The table came from immunoSEQ multiplex PCR; TCRdb's copy has only in-frame clones and leaves some out. The sample lists about 49,000 clones, 65% to 90% seen once, with around 2.8% in the top ten. With 2 bases removed from V and 2 bases from J, the gap between germline ends came to 7 bases. The CDR3 extends over 14 amino acids. The V gene's germline CDR1 is GTSNPN and CDR2 SVGIG (reference sequence). This receptor was obtained from a woman aged 60-75 years with acute or convalescent COVID-19. The sequenced sample was peripheral blood. The chain recombines TRBV30 with TRBJ2-6; D uncertain. CDR3 nucleotide sequence: TGTGCCTGGAGTCCGCGGACTGGGGCCAACGTCCTGACTTTC. Encoded protein: CAWSPRTGANVLTF. The complete variable domain, with remaining parts taken from reference TRBV30 and TRBJ2-6, reads SQTIHQWPATLVQPVGSPLSLECTVEGTSNPNLYWYRQAAGRGLQLLFYSVGIGQISSEVPQNLSASRPQDRQFILSSKKLLLSDSGFYLCAWSPRTGANVLTFGAGSRLTVL.